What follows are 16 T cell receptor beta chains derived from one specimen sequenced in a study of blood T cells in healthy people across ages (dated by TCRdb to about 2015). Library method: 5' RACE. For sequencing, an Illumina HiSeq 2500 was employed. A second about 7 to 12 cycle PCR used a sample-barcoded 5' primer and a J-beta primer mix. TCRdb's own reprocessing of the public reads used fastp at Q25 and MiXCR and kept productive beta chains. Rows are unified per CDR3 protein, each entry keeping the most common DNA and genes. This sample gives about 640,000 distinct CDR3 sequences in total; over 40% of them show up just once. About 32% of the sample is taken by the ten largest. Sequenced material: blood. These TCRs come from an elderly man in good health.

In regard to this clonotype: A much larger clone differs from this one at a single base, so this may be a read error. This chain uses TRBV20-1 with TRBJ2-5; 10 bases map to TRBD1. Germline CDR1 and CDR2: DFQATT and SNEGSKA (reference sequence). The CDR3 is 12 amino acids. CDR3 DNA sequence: TGCAGTGCCCGACAGGGGGCGGAGATCCAGTACTTC. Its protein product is CSARQGAEIQYF.

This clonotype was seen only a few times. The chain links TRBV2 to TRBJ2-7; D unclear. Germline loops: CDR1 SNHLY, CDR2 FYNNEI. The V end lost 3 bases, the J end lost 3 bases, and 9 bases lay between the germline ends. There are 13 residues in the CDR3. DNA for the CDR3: TGTGCCAGCAGTGATTTCGGCGGCTACGAGCAGTACTTC. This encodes CASSDFGGYEQYF.

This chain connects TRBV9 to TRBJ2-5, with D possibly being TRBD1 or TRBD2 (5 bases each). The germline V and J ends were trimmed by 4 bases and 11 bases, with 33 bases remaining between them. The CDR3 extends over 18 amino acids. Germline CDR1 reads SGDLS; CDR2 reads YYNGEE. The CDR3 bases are TGTGCCAGCAGCTCCCGGGGCCAGAGTCAGGGACCGCACAATGAGCAGTACTTC. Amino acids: CASSSRGQSQGPHNEQYF.

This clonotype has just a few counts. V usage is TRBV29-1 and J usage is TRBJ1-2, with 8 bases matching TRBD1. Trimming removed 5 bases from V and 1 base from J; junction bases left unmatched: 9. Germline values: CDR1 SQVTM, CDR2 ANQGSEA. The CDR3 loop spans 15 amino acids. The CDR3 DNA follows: TGCAGCGTTCGTTTGGTGGGACAGGTTAACTATGGCTACACCTTC. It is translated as CSVRLVGQVNYGYTF.

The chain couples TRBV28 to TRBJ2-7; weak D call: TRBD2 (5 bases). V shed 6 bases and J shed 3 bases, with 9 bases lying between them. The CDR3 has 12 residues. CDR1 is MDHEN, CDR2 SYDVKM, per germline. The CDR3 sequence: CASSLARYEQYF. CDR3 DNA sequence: TGTGCCAGCAGCTTAGCGCGCTACGAGCAGTACTTC.

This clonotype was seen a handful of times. This chain's CDR3 is CASSQDQGTRWGGYTF. As DNA, the CDR3 is TGCGCCAGCAGCCAAGATCAGGGGACTCGCTGGGGTGGCTACACCTTC. The chain uses TRBV4-1 and TRBJ1-2, with a weak D call TRBD1 (6 bases). Trimming shortened V by 0 bases and J by 7 bases, and 18 bases separated the two germline ends. Germline CDR1 reads MGHRA; CDR2 reads YSYEKL. The CDR3 spans 16 residues.

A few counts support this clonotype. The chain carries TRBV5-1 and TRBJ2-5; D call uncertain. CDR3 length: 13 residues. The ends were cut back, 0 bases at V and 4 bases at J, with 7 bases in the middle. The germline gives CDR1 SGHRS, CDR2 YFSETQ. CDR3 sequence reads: CASSLDVGETQYF. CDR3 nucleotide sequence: TGCGCCAGCAGCTTGGATGTCGGAGAGACCCAGTACTTC. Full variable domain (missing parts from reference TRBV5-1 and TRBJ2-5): KAGVTQTPRYLIKTRGQQVTLSCSPISGHRSVSWYQQTPGQGLQFLFEYFSETQRNKGNFPGRFSGRQFSNSRSEMNVSTLELGDSALYLCASSLDVGETQYFGPGTRLLVL.

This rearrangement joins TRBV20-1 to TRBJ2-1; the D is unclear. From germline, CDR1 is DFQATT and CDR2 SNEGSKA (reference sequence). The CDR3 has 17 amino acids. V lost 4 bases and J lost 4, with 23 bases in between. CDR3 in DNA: TGCAGTGCTACAGTCACAAGTGCCATACAATTATACAATGAGCAGTTCTTC. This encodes CSATVTSAIQLYNEQFF.

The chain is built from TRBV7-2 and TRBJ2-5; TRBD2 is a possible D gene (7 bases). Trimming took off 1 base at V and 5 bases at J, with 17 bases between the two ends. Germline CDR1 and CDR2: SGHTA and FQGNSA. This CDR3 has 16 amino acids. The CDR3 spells CASSLVGGGSSETQYF. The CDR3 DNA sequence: TGTGCCAGCAGCTTAGTTGGCGGGGGCTCGTCCGAGACCCAGTACTTC.

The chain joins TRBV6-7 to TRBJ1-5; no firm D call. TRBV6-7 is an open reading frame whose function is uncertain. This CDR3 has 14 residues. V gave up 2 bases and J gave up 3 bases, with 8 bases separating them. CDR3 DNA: TGTGCCAGCAGTTACGGGTCAGACAATCAGCCCCAGCATTTT. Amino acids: CASSYGSDNQPQHF.

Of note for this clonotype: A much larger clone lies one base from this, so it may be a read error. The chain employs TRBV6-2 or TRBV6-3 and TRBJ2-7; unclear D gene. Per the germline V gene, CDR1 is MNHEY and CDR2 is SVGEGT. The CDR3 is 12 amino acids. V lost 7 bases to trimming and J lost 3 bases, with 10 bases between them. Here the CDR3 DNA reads TGTGCCAGCATTTATGGTCTCTACGAGCAGTACTTC. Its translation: CASIYGLYEQYF.

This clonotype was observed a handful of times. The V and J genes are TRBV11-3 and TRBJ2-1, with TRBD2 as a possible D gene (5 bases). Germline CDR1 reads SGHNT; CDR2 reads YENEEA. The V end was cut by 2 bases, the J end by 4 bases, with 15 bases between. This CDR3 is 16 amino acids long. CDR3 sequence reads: CASSLQPSRGYNEQFF. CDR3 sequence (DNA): TGTGCCAGCAGCTTACAACCTAGCCGAGGGTACAATGAGCAGTTCTTC.

The CDR3 sequence is CASSLLLAGATYNEQFF. The CDR3 DNA reads TGCGCCAGCAGCTTATTGCTAGCGGGGGCCACCTACAATGAGCAGTTCTTC. V and J are TRBV5-1 and TRBJ2-1; 10 positions match TRBD2. CDR3 length: 17 amino acids. V shed 2 bases, J shed 2 bases, and the junction held 7 bases outside the gene matches. Germline V gene data show CDR1 as SGHRS and CDR2 as YFSETQ.

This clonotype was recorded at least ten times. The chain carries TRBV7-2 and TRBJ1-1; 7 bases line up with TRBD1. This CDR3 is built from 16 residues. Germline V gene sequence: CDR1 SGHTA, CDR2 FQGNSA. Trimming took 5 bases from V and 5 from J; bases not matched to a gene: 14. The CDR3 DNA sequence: TGTGCCAGCAGCCCCTGGACAGGCCCACTGGGAACTGAAGCTTTCTTT. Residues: CASSPWTGPLGTEAFF.

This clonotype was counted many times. The CDR3 DNA reads TGTGCCAGCAGCGGGACAGGGGGCAATCAGCCCCAGCATTTT. Translated: CASSGTGGNQPQHF. This rearrangement joins TRBV7-2 to TRBJ1-5, with TRBD1 matching 10 bases. Per the germline V gene, CDR1 is SGHTA and CDR2 is FQGNSA. The trim removed 5 bases at V and 2 bases at J, leaving 0 bases unmatched. The CDR3 loop spans 14 amino acids.

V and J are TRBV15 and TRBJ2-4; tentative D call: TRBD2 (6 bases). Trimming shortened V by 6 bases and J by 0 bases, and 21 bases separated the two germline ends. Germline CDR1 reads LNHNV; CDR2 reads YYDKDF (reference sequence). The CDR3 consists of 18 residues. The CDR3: CATRTGESFYLAKNIQYF. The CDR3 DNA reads TGTGCCACCAGGACGGGAGAAAGCTTTTATTTAGCCAAAAACATTCAGTACTTC.